The 2 T cell receptor beta chains listed next were all sequenced from one sample in a study of sequential checkpoint blockade in melanoma. The method was immunoSEQ multiplex PCR; TCRdb's version includes in-frame clones alone and lacks a portion of them. This sample carries 8,000 or so clones, 90% of them seen once, and the ten largest clones take roughly 14%. As for treatment: randomized to nivolumab then ipilimumab (arm A) or the reverse (arm B). The input for sequencing was CD8+ T cells sorted from blood (inferred from file names), taken from a patient given nivolumab and ipilimumab in sequence. Source of these receptors: a human donor with melanoma.

The chain joins TRBV7-9 to TRBJ2-2; 14 bases are shared with TRBD2. The CDR3 totals 17 residues. V lost 5 bases and J lost 7; bases outside the gene matches: 9. Germline loops: CDR1 SEHNR, CDR2 FQNEAQ (reference sequence). CDR3 bases: TGTGCCAGCAGCCCAAGACTAGCGGGAGGGCCCGTCGGGGAGCTGTTTTTT. Protein: CASSPRLAGGPVGELFF.

The chain recombines TRBV7-9 with TRBJ2-7; no clear D. The CDR3 has 15 residues. Germline V gene data show CDR1 as SEHNR and CDR2 as FQNEAQ (reference sequence). Trimming cost V 5 bases and J 4 bases, with 18 bases left between them. This CDR3 is CASSSLGSNQYEQYF. The CDR3 bases are TGTGCCAGCAGCAGCTTGGGCAGCAACCAATACGAGCAGTACTTC.